This T cell receptor beta chain is drawn from a study of T-cell memory formation after mild COVID-19. Findings and caveats of the study: Clones contracting over day 15 to 85 were CD4/CD8 balanced, with later expanders leaning CD4+. Several responding clones turned up in pre-infection memory, indicating that cross-reactive memory may have taken part.

Only a few counts were recorded for this clonotype. Its antigen is still unknown. The germline CDR1 and CDR2 sequences are SGHRS and YFSETQ. The CDR3 runs to 12 residues. V gave up 3 bases and J gave up 11 bases, with 12 bases separating them. TCRalpha and TCRbeta libraries used 5'RACE with constant-segment primers and UMIs. A single record per CDR3 protein comes from TCRdb applying MiXCR to the 5' RACE reads. The table lists about 560,000 distinct CDR3 sequences, roughly 17% of them singletons, with around 8.1% in the top ten. The chain combines TRBV5-1 with TRBJ1-5; no definite D call. The source material was PBMCs or a T cell subset sorted from them (not recorded which). This TCR was recovered from an adult woman who had mild COVID-19 (a few samples of this study predate the infection). Cell type and time point are not known. The CDR3 DNA is TGCGCCAGCAGCTCGAAGCGTTGGACCCAGCATTTT. It is translated as CASSSKRWTQHF.